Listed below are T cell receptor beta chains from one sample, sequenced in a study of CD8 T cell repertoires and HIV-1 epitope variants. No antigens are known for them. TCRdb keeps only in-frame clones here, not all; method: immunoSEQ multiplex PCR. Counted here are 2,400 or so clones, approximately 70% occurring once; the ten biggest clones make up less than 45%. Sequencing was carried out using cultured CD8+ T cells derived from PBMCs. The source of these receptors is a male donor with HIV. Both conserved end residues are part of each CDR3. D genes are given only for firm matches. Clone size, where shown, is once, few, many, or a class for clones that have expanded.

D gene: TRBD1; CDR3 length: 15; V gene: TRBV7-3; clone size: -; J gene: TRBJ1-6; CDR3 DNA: TGTGCCAGCAGCTTGACAGGGGCAGTGGATTCACCCCTCCACTTT; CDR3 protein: CASSLTGAVDSPLHF
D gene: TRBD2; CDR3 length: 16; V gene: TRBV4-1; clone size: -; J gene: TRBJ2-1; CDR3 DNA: TGCGCCAGCAGCCAAGATCAACGGGAGGGTTACAATGAGCAGTTCTTC; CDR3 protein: CASSQDQREGYNEQFF
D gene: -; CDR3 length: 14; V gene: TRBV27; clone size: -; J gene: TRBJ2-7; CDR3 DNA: TGTGCCAGCAGTGAGATTGCAAGCTCCTACGAGCAGTACTTC; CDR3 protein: CASSEIASSYEQYF
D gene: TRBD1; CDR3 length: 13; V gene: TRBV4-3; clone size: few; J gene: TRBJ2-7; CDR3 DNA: TGCGCCAGCAGCCCGCGGACAGGGTTCGAGCAGTACTTC; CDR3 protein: CASSPRTGFEQYF
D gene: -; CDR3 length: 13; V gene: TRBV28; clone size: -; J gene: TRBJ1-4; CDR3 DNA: TGTGCCAGCAGTTTACCCACAGGGGAAAAACTGTTTTTT; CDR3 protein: CASSLPTGEKLFF
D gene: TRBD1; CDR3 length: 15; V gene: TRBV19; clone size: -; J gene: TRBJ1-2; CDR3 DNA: TGTGCCAGTAGTATATACGGGGACAGAAACTATGGCTACACCTTC; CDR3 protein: CASSIYGDRNYGYTF
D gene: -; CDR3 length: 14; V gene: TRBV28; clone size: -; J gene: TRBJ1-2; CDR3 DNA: TGTGCCAGCAGTTTATTGGAGGGAGACTATGGCTACACCTTC; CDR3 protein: CASSLLEGDYGYTF
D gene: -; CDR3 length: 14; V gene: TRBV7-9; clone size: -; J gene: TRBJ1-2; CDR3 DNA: TGTGCCAGCAGCTTAGTGGGCACCCTCTATGGCTACACCTTC; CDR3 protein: CASSLVGTLYGYTF
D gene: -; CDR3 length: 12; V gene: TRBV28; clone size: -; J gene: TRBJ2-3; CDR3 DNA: TGTGCCAGCAGCCCCACCCCAGATACGCAGTATTTT; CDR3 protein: CASSPTPDTQYF
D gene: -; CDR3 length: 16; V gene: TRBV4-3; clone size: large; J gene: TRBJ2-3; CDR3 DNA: TGCGCCAGCAGCCAAGACCGGCCCAGTAGGGCGGATACGCAGTATTTT; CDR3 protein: CASSQDRPSRADTQYF
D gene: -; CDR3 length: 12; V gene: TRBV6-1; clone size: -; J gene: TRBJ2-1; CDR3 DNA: TGTGCCAGCAGTGAAGGTACTAGCAGGGGGTTCTTC; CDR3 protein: CASSEGTSRGFF
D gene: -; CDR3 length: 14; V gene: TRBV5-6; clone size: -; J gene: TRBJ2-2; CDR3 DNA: TGTGCCAGCAGCCCGGAGATGAACACCGGGGAGCTGTTTTTT; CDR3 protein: CASSPEMNTGELFF
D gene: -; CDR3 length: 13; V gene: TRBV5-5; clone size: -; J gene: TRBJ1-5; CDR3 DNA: TGTGCCAGCAGCCTGGGGGGGTATCAGCCCCAGCATTTT; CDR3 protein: CASSLGGYQPQHF
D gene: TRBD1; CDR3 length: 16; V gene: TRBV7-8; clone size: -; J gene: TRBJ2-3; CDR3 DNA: TGTGCCAGCAGCCCGCAGACAGGGGTACGCACAGATACGCAGTATTTT; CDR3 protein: CASSPQTGVRTDTQYF
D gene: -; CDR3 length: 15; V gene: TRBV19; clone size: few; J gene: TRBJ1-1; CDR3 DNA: TGTGCCACTTCGGGAAGTACGACGTCCGATACTGAAGCTTTCTTT; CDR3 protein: CATSGSTTSDTEAFF
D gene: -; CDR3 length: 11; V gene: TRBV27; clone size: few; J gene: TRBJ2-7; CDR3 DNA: TGTGCCAGCGGGCGAGAATACGAGCAGTACTTC; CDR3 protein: CASGREYEQYF
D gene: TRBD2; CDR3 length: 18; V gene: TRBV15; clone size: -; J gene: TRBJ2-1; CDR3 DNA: TGTGCCACCAGCAGAGATTTAAGGACTAGCGGGGGCCAGGATGAGCAGTTCTTC; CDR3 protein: CATSRDLRTSGGQDEQFF
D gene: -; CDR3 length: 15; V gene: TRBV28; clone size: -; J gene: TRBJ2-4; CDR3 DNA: TGTGCCAGCAGTTCCGGGACCCCTGATGTGGGCATTCAGTACTTC; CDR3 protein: CASSSGTPDVGIQYF